This TCR beta chain was recorded in a study of blood T cell repertoires in COVID-19. Study overall: The analysed material was cDNA or gDNA that came from T cells, B-cell-depleted T cells, or PBMCs.

Trimming cost V 5 bases and J 8 bases; bases outside gene matches: 13. The CDR3 sequence is 16 residues long. CDR1 and CDR2 (germline): LNHDA, SQIVND (reference sequence). Sequencing was performed with immunoSEQ multiplex PCR; in TCRdb, only in-frame clones are kept and a portion is missing. Of fewer than 300,000 clones in the sample, approximately 90% were seen once. This sequence joins TRBV19 and TRBJ2-2; TRBD2 matches at 8 bases. The specimen was PBMCs or T cells enriched from blood (not recorded which). The receptor comes from a woman in her 30s who had recovered from COVID-19. DNA of the CDR3: TGTGCCAGTAGTTTAGCCGGGACTAGTGGTCGAGGGGAGCTGTTTTTT. Its protein product is CASSLAGTSGRGELFF.